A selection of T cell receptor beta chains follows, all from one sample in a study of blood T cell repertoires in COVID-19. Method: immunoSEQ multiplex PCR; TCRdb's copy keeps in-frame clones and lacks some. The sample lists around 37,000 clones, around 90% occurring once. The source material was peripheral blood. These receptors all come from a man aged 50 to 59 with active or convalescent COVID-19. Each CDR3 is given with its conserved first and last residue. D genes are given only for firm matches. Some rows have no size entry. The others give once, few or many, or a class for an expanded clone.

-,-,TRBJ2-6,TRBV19,CASTHEVGGGSSGANVLTF,TGTGCAAGTACGCACGAGGTAGGGGGAGGGAGCTCTGGGGCCAACGTCCTGACTTTC
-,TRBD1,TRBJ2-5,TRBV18,CASSPLGGWETQYF,TGTGCCAGCTCACCACTAGGGGGCTGGGAGACCCAGTACTTC
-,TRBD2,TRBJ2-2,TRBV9,CASRGGTENTGELFF,TGTGCCAGCAGGGGAGGGACGGAAAACACCGGGGAGCTGTTTTTT
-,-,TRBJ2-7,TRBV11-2,CASTLFGGIHEQYF,TGTGCCAGCACCCTCTTCGGGGGTATCCACGAGCAGTACTTC
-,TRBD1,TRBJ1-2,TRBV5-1,CASRTGQGVLGYTF,TGCGCCAGCAGAACGGGACAGGGGGTTTTAGGCTACACCTTC
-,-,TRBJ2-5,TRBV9,CASSVDGETQYF,TGTGCCAGCAGCGTAGACGGAGAGACCCAGTACTTC
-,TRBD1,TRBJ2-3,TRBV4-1,CASSQVAGTGSLGTDTQYF,TGCGCCAGCAGCCAAGTTGCTGGGACAGGGTCCTTAGGCACAGATACGCAGTATTTT
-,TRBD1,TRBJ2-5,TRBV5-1,CASSQQGAQETQYF,TGCGCCAGCAGCCAACAGGGGGCCCAAGAGACCCAGTACTTC
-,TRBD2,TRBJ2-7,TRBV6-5,CASSTGLAGAYEQYF,TGTGCCAGCAGTACAGGACTAGCGGGTGCCTACGAGCAGTACTTC
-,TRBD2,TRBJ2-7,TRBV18,CASSTGLAGAYEQYF,TGTGCCAGCTCGACGGGACTAGCGGGAGCCTACGAGCAGTACTTC
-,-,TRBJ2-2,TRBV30,CAWSAYTGELFF,TGTGCCTGGAGTGCCTACACCGGGGAGCTGTTTTTT
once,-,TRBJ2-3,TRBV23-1,CAGNSTCTGPRLTQYF,TGCGCCGGAAACTCGACATGTACAGGGCCGAGGCTTACGCAGTATTTT
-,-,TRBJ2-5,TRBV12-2,CASRGKLAGIQETQYF,TGTGCAAGTCGCGGGAAACTAGCGGGTATTCAAGAGACCCAGTACTTC
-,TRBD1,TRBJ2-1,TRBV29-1,CSVALQGDGAYNEQFF,TGCAGCGTTGCCCTACAGGGGGATGGAGCCTACAATGAGCAGTTCTTC
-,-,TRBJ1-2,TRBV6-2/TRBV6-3,CASRPTMPHNYGYTF,TGTGCCAGCAGGCCTACAATGCCCCATAACTATGGCTACACCTTC
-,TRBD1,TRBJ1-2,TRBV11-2,CASSFPGGVLYGYTF,TGTGCCAGCAGCTTCCCAGGGGGCGTCCTCTATGGCTACACCTTC
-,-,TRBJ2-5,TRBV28,CASRMGLTQYF,TGTGCCAGCCGTATGGGCTTAACCCAGTACTTC
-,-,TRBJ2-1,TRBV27,CASSLSAAVAAYNEQFF,TGTGCCAGCAGTTTATCGGCTGCGGTAGCGGCCTACAATGAGCAGTTCTTC
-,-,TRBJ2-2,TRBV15,CATSRDVGRGRGELFF,TGTGCCACCAGCAGAGATGTGGGCAGGGGCCGCGGGGAGCTGTTTTTT
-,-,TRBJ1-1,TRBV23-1,CASSHWSEGPPNTEAFF,TGCGCCAGCAGTCATTGGTCGGAGGGACCGCCGAACACTGAAGCTTTCTTT
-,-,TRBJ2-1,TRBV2,CASKTGNYNEQFF,TGTGCCAGCAAAACAGGGAACTACAATGAGCAGTTCTTC
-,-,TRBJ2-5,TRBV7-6,CASSTPETQYF,TGTGCCAGCAGCACTCCAGAGACCCAGTACTTC